The source of this TCR beta chain is a study of beta chain features in type 1 diabetes. CD4+ cells of the naive, central memory, regulatory and stem cell-like memory types were sorted via CD45RO/CCR7/CD25/CD127/CD95/CD27. Study-level findings and limits: When Type 1 diabetes patients were examined, their TCRB CDR3s proved moderately but significantly shorter in all four CD4+ subsets. Diminished insertions and augmented deletions at VDJ junctions characterized type 1 diabetes patients.

Points on this clone: The antigen is unknown.

TCRB transcripts that were expressed got sequenced, as all of the isolated RNA had been reverse transcribed. Sequenced by immunoSEQ multiplex PCR; TCRdb stores in-frame clones only, minus some. The table has over 700,000 clones, roughly 16% seen once. This CDR3 is built from 16 residues. Trimming removed 6 bases at V and 0 bases at J, with 17 bases between. CDR1 and CDR2 (germline): SGHDN, FVKESK. Material for sequencing was naive CD4+ T cells from blood. The J gene is TRBJ1-2, the V gene TRBV14; D unresolved. This sequence was found in a woman aged 18-29 years in good health. CDR3 bases: TGTGCCAGCAGGATAGAAAGGACCGTCGCTAACTATGGCTACACCTTC. This translates into CASRIERTVANYGYTF.